The rows below give T cell receptor beta chains drawn from one sample of a study of shared clonotypes between healthy human individuals. Sequenced by immunoSEQ multiplex PCR; TCRdb stores in-frame clones only, minus some. The table has about 2 million clones, 95% seen once. The sequenced sample was naive CD4+ T cells sorted from blood. These receptors were obtained from a man aged 18 to 30 in good health. The CDR3 runs from the conserved cysteine through the conserved F or W. D genes are given only for firm matches. Only part of the rows carry a size: once, few, many, or a class if the clone is expanded.

D gene	V gene	J gene	clone size	CDR3 protein	CDR3 DNA
TRBD1	TRBV6-1	TRBJ1-5	NA	CASSATGAVQPQHF	TGTGCCAGCAGTGCGACAGGGGCGGTTCAGCCCCAGCATTTT
NA	TRBV19	TRBJ1-6	few	CASSIGDEISPLHF	TGTGCCAGTAGTATTGGGGACGAGATTTCACCCCTCCACTTT
NA	TRBV30	TRBJ1-5	NA	CAWRSDRPNQPQHF	TGTGCCTGGAGGTCGGACCGTCCCAATCAGCCCCAGCATTTT
NA	TRBV7-9	TRBJ2-4	NA	CASSPGGGRAKNIQYF	TGTGCCAGCAGCCCCGGGGGCGGACGAGCCAAAAACATTCAGTACTTC
TRBD2	TRBV11-2	TRBJ2-1	NA	CASSLAAGETNEQFF	TGTGCCAGCAGCTTAGCAGCGGGAGAGACGAATGAGCAGTTCTTC
NA	TRBV27	TRBJ2-7	NA	CASSIAWAPRIYEQYF	TGTGCCAGCAGTATTGCGTGGGCCCCTCGGATCTACGAGCAGTACTTC
TRBD1	TRBV28	TRBJ2-1	NA	CASSLQGALYNEQFF	TGTGCCAGCAGTCTACAGGGGGCCCTTTACAATGAGCAGTTCTTC
NA	TRBV19	TRBJ2-7	NA	CASSSGGSTYEQYF	TGTGCCAGTAGTTCAGGGGGGTCAACCTACGAGCAGTACTTC
TRBD1	TRBV7-9	TRBJ1-1	NA	CASSWGQEAFF	TGTGCCAGCAGCTGGGGACAGGAAGCTTTCTTT
NA	TRBV6-1	TRBJ1-1	NA	CASSEDKGHPLEAFF	TGTGCCAGCAGTGAGGACAAAGGGCATCCCCTTGAAGCTTTCTTT
NA	TRBV29-1	TRBJ2-2	NA	CSLRDSNTGELFF	TGCAGCCTCCGGGACTCCAACACCGGGGAGCTGTTTTTT
NA	TRBV4-1	TRBJ1-1	NA	CASSQDNRFSEAFF	TGCGCCAGCAGCCAGGATAACAGGTTCTCTGAAGCTTTCTTT
TRBD1	TRBV6-5	TRBJ1-2	NA	CASRGQILNYGYTF	TGTGCCAGCAGGGGACAGATTTTGAACTATGGCTACACCTTC
NA	TRBV29-1	TRBJ2-3	NA	CSVDVLGWGAGPDTQYF	TGCAGCGTTGATGTACTAGGTTGGGGTGCGGGGCCAGATACGCAGTATTTT
NA	TRBV11-2	TRBJ1-1	NA	CASSGTPGRIRTYTEAFF	TGTGCCAGCAGCGGGACACCGGGTAGGATTCGGACGTACACTGAAGCTTTCTTT
NA	TRBV5-1	TRBJ2-5	NA	CASSLASIQETQYF	TGCGCCAGCAGCTTGGCATCGATCCAAGAGACCCAGTACTTC
NA	TRBV18	TRBJ2-2	NA	CASSPQSGELFF	TGTGCCAGCTCACCCCAGTCAGGGGAGCTGTTTTTT
NA	TRBV30	TRBJ2-7	NA	CAWSGRGAIGEQYF	TGTGCCTGGAGTGGAAGGGGGGCAATTGGGGAGCAGTACTTC
NA	TRBV7-9	TRBJ2-7	NA	CASSLAGRTYEQYF	TGTGCCAGCAGCTTAGCGGGCAGGACCTACGAGCAGTACTTC
TRBD1	TRBV5-1	TRBJ2-6	NA	CASSPGTGGDWANVLTF	TGCGCCAGCAGCCCAGGGACAGGGGGCGACTGGGCCAACGTCCTGACTTTC
NA	TRBV28	TRBJ2-3	NA	CASAASGARPEDTQYF	TGTGCCAGCGCCGCCTCGGGGGCTAGACCGGAGGATACGCAGTATTTT
NA	TRBV5-1	TRBJ2-5	once	CASRTVEASGTQYF	TGCGCCAGCAGGACGGTCGAGGCGTCTGGGACCCAGTACTTC
TRBD2	TRBV5-1	TRBJ2-7	NA	CASKTETSGDKQYF	TGCGCCAGCAAAACCGAGACTAGCGGGGACAAGCAGTACTTC
TRBD1	TRBV5-1	TRBJ1-6	NA	CASSARDRIYNSPLHF	TGCGCCAGCAGCGCCCGGGACAGGATTTATAATTCACCCCTCCACTTT
TRBD2	TRBV6-4	TRBJ2-1	NA	CASSDSVSGIILF	TGTGCCAGCAGTGACTCGGTTAGCGGGATCATACTCTTC
TRBD2	TRBV6-5	TRBJ2-2	once	CAIRTSGSWGELFF	TGTGCCATTCGGACTAGCGGGAGTTGGGGGGAGCTGTTTTTT
NA	TRBV30	TRBJ2-2	NA	CAWSTRQNGELFF	TGTGCCTGGAGTACCCGACAGAACGGGGAGCTGTTTTTT
NA	TRBV9	TRBJ2-7	NA	CASSVDPGRNYEQYF	TGTGCCAGCAGCGTAGATCCGGGACGGAACTACGAGCAGTACTTC
TRBD2	TRBV5-4	TRBJ2-5	NA	CASSLSGAETQYF	TGTGCCAGCAGCTTGAGCGGGGCGGAGACCCAGTACTTC
TRBD2	TRBV5-1	TRBJ2-7	NA	CASTLTSGGPYEQYF	TGCGCCAGCACCCTGACTAGCGGGGGGCCCTACGAGCAGTACTTC
NA	TRBV27	TRBJ1-5	NA	CASSLSGQLNQPQHF	TGTGCCAGCAGTTTATCGGGGCAGCTAAATCAGCCCCAGCATTTT
TRBD2	TRBV5-6	TRBJ2-1	NA	CASILLAAYNEQFF	TGTGCCAGCATACTCCTAGCGGCCTACAATGAGCAGTTCTTC
NA	TRBV10-3	TRBJ2-2	NA	CAISESNGDTGELFF	TGTGCCATCAGTGAGTCTAACGGGGACACCGGGGAGCTGTTTTTT
NA	TRBV2	TRBJ1-5	NA	CASSEVYPGQPQHF	TGTGCCAGCAGTGAAGTTTATCCGGGCCAGCCCCAGCATTTT
TRBD1	TRBV6-5	TRBJ1-1	NA	CASRRGQGLAEAFF	TGTGCCAGCAGACGGGGACAGGGCTTGGCTGAAGCTTTCTTT
NA	TRBV5-4	TRBJ2-1	NA	CASSLSRLSGAANEQFF	TGTGCCAGCAGCTTGAGCCGACTATCGGGAGCCGCTAATGAGCAGTTCTTC
NA	TRBV6-1	TRBJ2-7	NA	CASRQESGYEQYF	TGTGCCAGCAGACAGGAATCTGGGTACGAGCAGTACTTC
NA	TRBV5-1	TRBJ2-3	NA	CASSPRDILWDTQYF	TGCGCCAGCAGCCCCCGGGACATTCTGTGGGATACGCAGTATTTT
NA	TRBV2	TRBJ2-3	NA	CATQEGAAGDTQYF	TGTGCCACGCAGGAGGGGGCCGCTGGGGATACGCAGTATTTT
NA	TRBV7-2	TRBJ1-3	once	CASSLVGTPGSGNTIYF	TGTGCCAGCAGCTTAGTTGGCACCCCAGGCTCTGGAAACACCATATATTTT
NA	TRBV9	TRBJ1-2	NA	CASSESPSFGYGYTF	TGTGCCAGCAGCGAGAGCCCCAGTTTCGGCTATGGCTACACCTTC
TRBD1	TRBV6-5	TRBJ1-3	once	CASRATGGTGNTIYF	TGTGCCAGCAGGGCCACAGGGGGAACTGGAAACACCATATATTTT
NA	TRBV5-1	TRBJ2-6	NA	CASSLSSGANVLTF	TGCGCCAGCAGCCTCAGCTCTGGGGCCAACGTCCTGACTTTC
NA	TRBV7-2	TRBJ1-5	NA	CASSLVVQYDQPQHF	TGTGCCAGCAGCTTAGTAGTCCAGTACGATCAGCCCCAGCATTTT
NA	TRBV6-5	TRBJ1-4	NA	CASSSPGLGLFF	TGTGCCAGCAGTTCCCCTGGGTTAGGTCTGTTTTTT
TRBD2	TRBV6-1	TRBJ2-7	NA	CASSEAGGRAGYEQYF	TGTGCCAGCAGTGAAGCCGGCGGGAGGGCCGGCTACGAGCAGTACTTC
NA	TRBV11-2	TRBJ2-7	NA	CASSLSSRTAITYEQYF	TGTGCCAGCAGCTTAAGTTCTCGGACTGCGATAACCTACGAGCAGTACTTC
NA	TRBV28	TRBJ1-2	NA	CASSRIRGGGSYGYTF	TGTGCCAGCAGTCGTATCAGGGGCGGCGGTAGCTATGGCTACACCTTC
NA	TRBV7-3	TRBJ2-2	once	CASSRQDYTGELFF	TGTGCCAGCAGTCGACAGGATTACACCGGGGAGCTGTTTTTT
TRBD1	TRBV6-1	TRBJ2-7	NA	CASSEGGTGGYEQYF	TGTGCCAGCAGTGAAGGAGGCACAGGGGGCTACGAGCAGTACTTC
NA	TRBV6-5	TRBJ2-7	NA	CASSYPGQIGRKYF	TGTGCCAGCAGTTACCCGGGGCAGATTGGGAGAAAGTACTTC
NA	TRBV12-5	TRBJ2-1	once	CASGKGMFWGSSYNEQFF	TGTGCTAGTGGTAAGGGCATGTTCTGGGGCAGCTCCTACAATGAGCAGTTCTTC
TRBD1	TRBV12-5	TRBJ2-7	NA	CASGLGSGGSDEQYF	TGTGCTAGTGGTTTGGGGTCAGGGGGCAGCGACGAGCAGTACTTC
NA	TRBV5-1	TRBJ2-2	NA	CASSGRTSEGGELFF	TGCGCCAGCAGCGGTCGAACTTCGGAGGGCGGGGAGCTGTTTTTT
NA	TRBV4-3	TRBJ2-2	NA	CASSHEVANTGELFF	TGCGCCAGCAGCCACGAGGTCGCGAACACCGGGGAGCTGTTTTTT
NA	TRBV28	TRBJ1-4	once	CASSLGGSTNEKLFF	TGTGCCAGCAGTTTAGGAGGTTCGACTAATGAAAAACTGTTTTTT